This TCR beta chain was recovered during a study of shared clonotypes between healthy human individuals. Over several immunoSEQ plates, each subset's genomic DNA was distributed in even portions. Assay: immunoSEQ multiplex PCR; the TCRdb copy retains only in-frame clones and omits some. In the table there are roughly 410,000 clones, approximately 96% of which are singletons. The V gene's germline CDR1 is WNHNN and CDR2 SYGVQD (reference sequence). V was shortened by 2 bases and J by 1 base, with 12 bases between the two germline ends. The CDR3 is 16 residues long. The chain combines TRBV10-1 with TRBJ2-1, with unresolved D. The specimen sequenced was memory CD8+ T cells sorted from blood. Subset noted: CD45RO+ cells pooled with CCR7-negative TemRA cells. The receptor was derived from a man between 25 and 39 years old in good health. CDR3 sequence reads: CASSEGKVGSYNEQFF. CDR3 coding DNA: TGCGCCAGCAGTGAGGGTAAGGTGGGGTCCTACAATGAGCAGTTCTTC.